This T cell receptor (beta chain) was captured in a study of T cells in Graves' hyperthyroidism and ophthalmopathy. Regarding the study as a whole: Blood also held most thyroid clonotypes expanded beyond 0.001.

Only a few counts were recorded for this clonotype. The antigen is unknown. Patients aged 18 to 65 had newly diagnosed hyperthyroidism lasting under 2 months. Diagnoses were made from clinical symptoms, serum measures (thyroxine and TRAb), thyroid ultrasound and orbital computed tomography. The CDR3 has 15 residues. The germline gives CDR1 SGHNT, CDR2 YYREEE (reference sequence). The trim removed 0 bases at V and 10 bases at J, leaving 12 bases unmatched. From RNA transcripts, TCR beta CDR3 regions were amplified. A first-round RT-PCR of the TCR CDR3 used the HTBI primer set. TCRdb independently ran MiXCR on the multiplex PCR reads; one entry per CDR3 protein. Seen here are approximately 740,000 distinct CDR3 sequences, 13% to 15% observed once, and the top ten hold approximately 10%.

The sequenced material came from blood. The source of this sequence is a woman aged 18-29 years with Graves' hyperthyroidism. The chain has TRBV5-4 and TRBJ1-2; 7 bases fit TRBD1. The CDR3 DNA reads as TGTGCCAGCAGCTTGGCGGTCCCCGTGGGGACAGACTACACCTTC. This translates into CASSLAVPVGTDYTF.